The clone carrying this T cell receptor (beta chain) was counted a few times. The target antigen is unknown. The data originate from a study of response to subunit inactivated influenza vaccine. Study observations and caveats: Seasonal influenza vaccination, on each occasion, was suggested by the authors to recruit few new T cells.

From germline, CDR1 is SGHRS and CDR2 YFSETQ. The junction had 7 bases not matched to a gene; V was cut back by 4 bases and J by 2 bases. CDR3 size: 15 residues. TCRdb ran MiXCR on the RT-PCR reads and lists one entry per CDR3 protein. This table holds roughly 670,000 distinct CDR3 sequences, 11% to 15% found once. The genes are TRBV5-1 and TRBJ2-3; 7 bases align to TRBD1. The receptor was derived from a man in his fifties or sixties who received an inactivated influenza vaccine. The sample was PBMCs from blood, taken 14 days before vaccination. This CDR3 is CASSVLGQITDTQYF. In DNA, the CDR3 is TGCGCCAGCAGCGTGCTGGGACAGATCACAGATACGCAGTATTTT.